This T cell receptor (beta chain) was recorded in a study of response to subunit inactivated influenza vaccine (dated by TCRdb to 2016 to 2019). In terms of the full investigation: Deep quantitative profiling of the T cell receptor repertoire was used in the study to follow responses to a trivalent subunit inactivated influenza vaccine.

Remarks on this clonotype: What this receptor recognizes is not known. Per-nucleotide qualities are absent, and no much larger clonotype sits a single base away.

Based on the germline V gene, the CDR1 and CDR2 sequences are SGHRS and YFSETQ. Inclusive of the bounding cysteine and phenylalanine, the CDR3 is 14 residues long. The DNA shown is the 42-base CDR3, in frame from base 1. V has 5 bases trimmed and J has 7 bases trimmed; junction bases matching no gene number 11. The paper's findings and limits, for the study overall: According to the authors, only a limited number of new T cells may be recruited by each seasonal influenza vaccination.

Library construction relied on RT-PCR. Sequencing relied on an Illumina HiSeq 2500. Using fastp at Q25 and MiXCR, TCRdb reprocessed the public reads and kept productive beta chains. Merged by CDR3 protein, the rows form single entries marked with the most common genes and DNA. The sample table shows hundreds of thousands of distinct CDR3 sequences, and about 25% are seen once. Around 2% of the sample belongs to the ten largest clones. This sequence was found in a man in his fifties or sixties who received an inactivated influenza vaccine. Donor details come from another sample of the same person, matched by shared clones. The chain couples TRBV5-1 to TRBJ1-1; 7 nucleotides in the junction match TRBD1. The material was CD4+ T cells sorted from PBMCs, obtained roughly 5 days after vaccination. The CDR3 sequence is CASSLQDRVGEAFF. The bases read TGCGCCAGCAGTCTTCAAGACAGGGTGGGTGAAGCTTTCTTT.